One sample yielded the 25 T cell receptor beta chains listed below, sequenced in a study of Graves' ophthalmopathy and Graves' hyperthyroidism. Beta-chain TCR CDR3 regions were amplified from RNA transcripts. Second-round multiplex PCR came after a first-round RT-PCR that employed HTBI primers. TCRdb independently ran MiXCR on the multiplex PCR reads; one entry per CDR3 protein. The sample records under 350,000 distinct CDR3 sequences, 15% to 20% being singletons. Specimen: peripheral blood. These receptors came from an adult man with Graves' ophthalmopathy.

This clonotype was found many times. The V and J genes are TRBV15 and TRBJ1-2; D may be TRBD1 (5 bases). Germline lookup yields CDR1 LNHNV and CDR2 YYDKDF (reference sequence). Trimming removed 4 bases from V and 5 bases from J, with 32 bases in between. The CDR3 is made up of 20 amino acids. CDR3 protein: CATSTDNAQGQPSGGYGYTF. CDR3 nucleotides: TGTGCCACCAGCACCGACAATGCCCAGGGCCAACCTTCTGGGGGGTATGGCTACACCTTC.

This clonotype was picked up many times. The genes are TRBV5-1 and TRBJ2-2; unclear D gene. Trimming shortened V by 0 bases and J by 1 base, and 7 bases separated the two germline ends. The CDR3 sequence is 15 residues long. The V gene's germline CDR1 is SGHRS and CDR2 YFSETQ. The CDR3 sequence: CASSLGTVNTGELFF. The CDR3 nucleotides are TGCGCCAGCAGCTTGGGCACAGTGAACACCGGGGAGCTGTTTTTT.

At least ten counts were recorded for this clonotype. This chain uses TRBV14 with TRBJ1-5; TRBD1 is a possible D gene (6 bases). V dropped 2 bases and J dropped 6 bases, with 17 bases sitting between them. Germline lookup yields CDR1 SGHDN and CDR2 FVKESK. The CDR3 has 16 residues. This CDR3 reads CASSQFDTGWPQPQHF. The CDR3 DNA sequence: TGTGCCAGCAGCCAATTTGATACAGGGTGGCCTCAGCCCCAGCATTTT.

This clonotype has a handful of counts. One base away lies a much larger clone, so this may be a sequencing read error. This chain uses TRBV6-1 with TRBJ2-2; no clear D gene. The germline V gene has CDR1 MNHNS and CDR2 SASEGT. CDR3 length: 16 amino acids. The V end was cut by 6 bases, the J end by 7 bases, with 21 bases between. DNA for the CDR3: TGTGCCAGCAGCCGTGGGAAGGTGGCGCAAGGCGGGGAGCTGTTTTTT. Translating gives CASSRGKVAQGGELFF.

This clonotype was observed many times. The chain carries TRBV6-1 and TRBJ2-7; 9 bases are shared with TRBD1. Germline values: CDR1 MNHNS, CDR2 SASEGT. This CDR3 has 15 amino acids. The V gene end was trimmed by 5 bases and the J gene end by 2 bases; junction bases not matched to a gene: 7. The CDR3 protein is CASSQDRGGPYEQYF. The DNA for the CDR3 is TGTGCCAGCAGTCAAGACAGGGGGGGTCCCTACGAGCAGTACTTC.

The rearrangement uses TRBV12-3 or TRBV12-4 and TRBJ1-2; D is undetermined. There are 14 residues in the CDR3. Trimming removed 6 bases from V and 4 bases from J, with 15 bases in between. CDR3 in DNA: TGTGCCAGCAGCCCTACCTCGAGAACCTATGGCTACACCTTC. This codes for CASSPTSRTYGYTF.

This clonotype was observed many times. The gene calls are TRBV10-3 and TRBJ2-5, with D possibly TRBD2 on 5 matching bases. CDR1 and CDR2 (germline): ENHRY, SYGVKD. The CDR3 spans 14 residues. V was trimmed by 4 bases and J by 7 bases, leaving 16 bases between them. CDR3: CAISANSGPGTQYF. As DNA, the CDR3 is TGTGCCATCAGTGCGAACAGCGGTCCGGGGACCCAGTACTTC.

The table lists this clonotype with many counts. J is TRBJ1-1 and V is TRBV29-1, with TRBD1 matching over 9 bases. The germline V gene has CDR1 SQVTM and CDR2 ANQGSEA. CDR3 length equals 11 residues. The V segment lost 6 bases and the J segment 10 bases; nucleotides outside the gene matches: 6. The DNA of the CDR3 is TGCAGCGTCCTGGGACAGGGCCGAGCTTTCTTT. Protein product: CSVLGQGRAFF.

This clonotype was counted many times. The gene calls are TRBV6-1 and TRBJ1-2; 7 nucleotides match TRBD1. Germline V CDR1 and CDR2: MNHNS, SASEGT. This CDR3 has 14 amino acids. The V and J ends lost 6 bases and 2 bases, in that order; junction bases with no gene match: 6. CDR3 region: CASSRDSINYGYTF. The CDR3 nucleotides are TGTGCCAGCAGCCGGGACAGCATAAACTATGGCTACACCTTC.

This clonotype was seen repeatedly, ten times or more. This rearrangement joins TRBV11-2 to TRBJ1-4; 7 bases are a match to TRBD1. Germline values: CDR1 SGHAT, CDR2 FQNNGV. Losses at the gene ends were 6 bases for V and 3 bases for J; bases not matched to a gene: 4. The CDR3 runs 14 residues. This chain's CDR3 is CASSSRGSNEKLFF. CDR3 coding DNA: TGTGCCAGCAGTTCCAGGGGGTCTAATGAAAAACTGTTTTTT.

Of note for this clonotype: A clone one base away is much larger, so this may be a read error. The chain couples TRBV7-3 to TRBJ1-1; D is possibly TRBD1 (5 bases). The germline CDR1 and CDR2 sequences are SGHTA and FQGTGA. This CDR3 is built from 15 residues. CDR3 sequence reads: CVSSQAPQGDTEAFF. The CDR3 bases are TGTGTCAGCAGCCAAGCGCCCCAGGGCGACACTGAAGCTTTCTTT.

The chain has TRBV20-1 and TRBJ2-7, with 11 bases matching TRBD2. Matching the DNA end better, TRBJ2-1 makes the J call doubtful. Germline V CDR1 and CDR2: DFQATT, SNEGSKA (reference sequence). The CDR3 sequence is 15 residues long. The CDR3 DNA sequence: TGCAGTGCTAGGGTTCCGGTACTAGCGGGAGACGAGCAGTTCTTC. Translated, it gives CSARVPVLAGDEQFF.

This clonotype appeared a few times. A single base separates this from a much larger clone, so it may be a read error. It is likely a read error, because the conserved phenylalanine at the end of the CDR3 is missing. The chain links TRBV6-1 to TRBJ2-7; 9 bases are a match to TRBD2. Germline lookup yields CDR1 MNHNS and CDR2 SASEGT. Losses at the gene ends were 7 bases for V and 0 bases for J; bases not matched to a gene: 4. This CDR3 comprises 14 residues. The chain's CDR3 is CASTGSGSSYEQYL. The CDR3 nucleotides read TGTGCCAGCACGGGTAGCGGGAGCTCCTACGAGCAGTACCTC.

At least ten counts were recorded for this clonotype. The chain recombines TRBV20-1 with TRBJ1-1; TRBD1 matches at 11 bases. This CDR3 contains 12 residues. The V gene's germline CDR1 is DFQATT and CDR2 SNEGSKA (reference sequence). J lost 6 bases, V lost 8 bases, and 5 bases had no gene match. CDR3 nucleotide sequence: TGCAGTAAGCCGGGACAGGGGGCTGAAGCTTTCTTT. Translation: CSKPGQGAEAFF.

This clonotype was found many times. The rearrangement uses TRBV4-2 and TRBJ1-2; 7 positions agree with TRBD1. Trimming at V came to 1 base and at J to 1 base, leaving 6 bases not matched to a gene. CDR1 is LGHNA, CDR2 YNFKEQ, per germline. The CDR3 covers 16 residues. The DNA of the CDR3 is TGTGCCAGCAGCCAAGCCCGGGACAGTCTTAACTATGGCTACACCTTC. Translating it yields CASSQARDSLNYGYTF.

Notes on this clonotype: A single base separates this from a much larger clone, so it may be a read error. V usage is TRBV10-3 and J usage is TRBJ2-2; 9 bases are shared with TRBD2. CDR1 is ENHRY and CDR2 is SYGVKD in the germline V gene. This CDR3 has 16 amino acids. Trimming cost V 5 bases and J 1 base; bases outside gene matches: 5. The CDR3 loop is CAISFRLAVNTGELFF. The CDR3 DNA follows: TGTGCCATCAGTTTCCGACTAGCGGTGAACACCGGGGAGCTGTTTTTT.

This clonotype was seen ten or more times. The chain recombines TRBV11-3 with TRBJ2-2, with unresolved D. The CDR3 totals 15 residues. With 0 bases removed from V and 3 bases from J, the gap between germline ends came to 8 bases. From germline, CDR1 is SGHNT and CDR2 YENEEA. The DNA of the CDR3 is TGTGCCAGCAGCTTAGATGGGGTAGACACCGGGGAGCTGTTTTTT. As protein: CASSLDGVDTGELFF.

The sample holds many counts of this clonotype. The chain links TRBV3-1 to TRBJ2-5, with TRBD2 matching 14 bases. The length of the CDR3 is 16 residues. Germline V gives CDR1 LGHDT, CDR2 YNNKEL (reference sequence). V lost 8 bases to trimming and J lost 5 bases; unmatched junction nucleotides: 10. The CDR3 region has the DNA TGTGCCAGCGGCAGACTAGCGGGAGGGAACCTGGAGACCCAGTACTTC. Its protein product is CASGRLAGGNLETQYF.

This clonotype has a count of ten or more. This chain connects TRBV12-3 or TRBV12-4 to TRBJ2-7; 8 bases fit TRBD2. V shed 3 bases, J shed 2 bases, and the junction held 6 bases outside the gene matches. The CDR3 is 15 residues long. As DNA, the CDR3 is TGTGCCAGCAGTTTCCGACTAGCGATTACCTACGAGCAGTACTTC. Protein: CASSFRLAITYEQYF.

This clonotype was seen many times. The rearrangement joins TRBV20-1 to TRBJ2-5, with D uncertain. Trimming removed 5 bases at V and 5 bases at J, with 12 bases between. Germline lookup yields CDR1 DFQATT and CDR2 SNEGSKA (reference sequence). The CDR3 has 12 amino acids. Here the CDR3 DNA reads TGCAGTGCTCAGAGAGGACGGGAGACCCAGTACTTC. The encoded protein is CSAQRGRETQYF.

This clonotype appeared many times. This chain joins TRBV6-1 and TRBJ1-1; D may be TRBD1 (6 bases). This CDR3 contains 14 residues. Trimming pared 4 bases from V and 1 base from J, leaving 10 bases between. Germline V lookup: CDR1 MNHNS, CDR2 SASEGT. The CDR3 region has the DNA TGTGCCAGCAGTGTTCTGGGGGCGAACACTGAAGCTTTCTTT. Translation: CASSVLGANTEAFF.

In this sample, this clonotype turned up many times. This chain links TRBV10-1 with TRBJ2-7; 10 positions match TRBD1. Germline trimming cut 0 bases from V and 6 bases from J; bases unmatched to any gene: 8. CDR1 and CDR2 (germline): WNHNN, SYGVQD (reference sequence). The length of the CDR3 is 16 residues. CDR3 residues: CASSESSGTGVGEQYF. The DNA of the CDR3 is TGCGCCAGCAGTGAGTCGAGCGGGACAGGGGTTGGCGAGCAGTACTTC.

The J gene is TRBJ1-3, the V gene TRBV6-1, with D possibly TRBD1 on 6 matching bases. This CDR3 has 16 residues. Trimming stripped 5 bases from V and 0 bases from J, with 14 bases between. Germline V gives CDR1 MNHNS, CDR2 SASEGT. This chain's CDR3 is CASSPTGPFSGNTIYF. CDR3 sequence (DNA): TGTGCCAGCAGTCCGACAGGACCATTCTCTGGAAACACCATATATTTT.

Concerning this clonotype itself: This may come from a read error, since a much larger clone is one base off. The rearrangement links TRBV7-2 to TRBJ2-5; no definite D call. In germline, CDR1 is SGHTA, CDR2 FQGNSA. The CDR3 covers 15 residues. CDR3 amino acids: CASSPRVGMAETPYF. The CDR3, as DNA: TGTGCCAGCAGCCCCAGAGTGGGGATGGCAGAGACCCCGTACTTC.

The CDR3: CSASDSGRFSYEQYF. The CDR3 region has the DNA TGCAGTGCTTCGGATAGCGGGAGGTTCTCCTACGAGCAGTACTTC. The J gene is TRBJ2-7, the V gene TRBV20-1; 10 bases are a match to TRBD2. CDR1 and CDR2 (germline): DFQATT, SNEGSKA (reference sequence). V shed 5 bases and J 0 bases; nucleotides not matched to a gene: 7. The CDR3 is 15 amino acids.